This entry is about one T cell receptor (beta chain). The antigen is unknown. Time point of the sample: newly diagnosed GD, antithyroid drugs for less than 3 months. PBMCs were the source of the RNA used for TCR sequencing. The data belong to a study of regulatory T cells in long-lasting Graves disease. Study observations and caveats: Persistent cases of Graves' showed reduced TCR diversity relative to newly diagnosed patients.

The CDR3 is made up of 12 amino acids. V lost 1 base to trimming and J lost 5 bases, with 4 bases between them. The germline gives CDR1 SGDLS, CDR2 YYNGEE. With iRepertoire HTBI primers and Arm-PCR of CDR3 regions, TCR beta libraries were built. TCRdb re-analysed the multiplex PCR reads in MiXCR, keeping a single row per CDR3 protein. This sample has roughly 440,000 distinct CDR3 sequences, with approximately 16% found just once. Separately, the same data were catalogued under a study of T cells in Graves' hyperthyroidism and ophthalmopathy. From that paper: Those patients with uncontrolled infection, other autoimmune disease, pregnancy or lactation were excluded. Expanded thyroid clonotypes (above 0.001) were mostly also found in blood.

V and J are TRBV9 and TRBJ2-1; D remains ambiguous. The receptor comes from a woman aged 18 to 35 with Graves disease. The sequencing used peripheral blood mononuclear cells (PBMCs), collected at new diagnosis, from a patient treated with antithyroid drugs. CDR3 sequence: CASSVPNNEQFF. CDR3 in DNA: TGTGCCAGCAGCGTACCGAACAATGAGCAGTTCTTC.